This TCR beta chain was profiled in a study of Ad26.COV2.S vaccination and SARS-CoV-2 variants. The overall study: Once or twice, 56 days apart, Ad26.COV2.S was delivered intramuscularly. Study-level points and caveats: Placebo recipients showed lower spike-specific TCR breadth than vaccinees.

TCRdb's table, derived via immunoSEQ multiplex PCR, lists solely in-frame clones and lacks some. The sample contains some 480,000 clones, 87% of which appear only once. The treatment is: around 19 received Ad26.COV2.S at low or high dose, single or two shots; about five received placebo; per-sample allocation not given. The samples date from day 63 after the first vaccine or placebo injection. With regard to this clone: Its specificity is not known.

V was pared by 4 bases and J by 4 bases, with 9 bases of the junction left unmatched. The CDR3 sequence is 15 residues long. Germline lookup yields CDR1 SGHDN and CDR2 FVKESK. This TCR derives from a person aged 18-65 years who received the Ad26.COV2.S COVID-19 vaccine or a placebo. The V call is TRBV14, the J call TRBJ2-7, with TRBD1 identical over 8 bases. Source: peripheral blood, taken in a trial of Ad26.COV2.S vaccine versus placebo. The CDR3 is CASSLLGQGKYEQYF. CDR3 DNA: TGTGCCAGCAGCCTGCTCGGACAGGGAAAATACGAGCAGTACTTC. The full variable domain, its missing parts supplied by reference TRBV14 and TRBJ2-7, is EAGVTQFPSHSVIEKGQTVTLRCDPISGHDNLYWYRRVMGKEIKFLLHFVKESKQDESGMPNNRFLAERTGGTYSTLKVQPAELEDSGVYFCASSLLGQGKYEQYFGPGTRLTVT.